This passage covers 23 T cell receptor beta chains from one sample sequenced in a study of shared clonotypes between healthy human individuals. Repertoires were generated with immunoSEQ multiplex PCR, while TCRdb's copy carries only in-frame clones and drops some. The profile shows about 490,000 clones, roughly 80% of them singletons. The sample was PBMCs. These receptors were collected from a woman aged 40 to 55 in good health. Some clones in this sample may be carry-over from other donors' samples.

The chain combines TRBV6-1 with TRBJ2-1; maybe TRBD2 (6 bases). Looked up from germline, CDR1 is MNHNS and CDR2 is SASEGT. CDR3 length: 16 residues. V lost 1 base and J 0 bases, leaving 10 bases between the germline ends. The CDR3 DNA reads as TGTGCCAGCAGTGAAGTAGACGGGAGCTCCTACAATGAGCAGTTCTTC. Protein sequence: CASSEVDGSSYNEQFF.

The gene calls are TRBV7-7 and TRBJ2-3; TRBD2 aligns across 11 bases. CDR1 and CDR2 from the germline V gene are SSHAT and FNYEAQ (reference sequence). V gave up 5 bases and J gave up 5 bases; unmatched junction bases: 3. This CDR3 has 14 residues. CDR3 sequence: CASSTGLAVDTQYF. The CDR3 nucleotides are TGTGCCAGCAGCACGGGACTAGCGGTAGATACGCAGTATTTT. The full variable domain, with the rest looked up from reference TRBV7-7 and TRBJ2-3, is GAGVSQSPRYKVTKRGQDVTLRCDPISSHATLYWYQQALGQGPEFLTYFNYEAQPDKSGLPSDRFSAERPEGSISTLTIQRTEQRDSAMYRCASSTGLAVDTQYFGPGTRLTVL.

This chain uses TRBV9 with TRBJ2-2; either TRBD1 or TRBD2 may supply D (5 bases each). The CDR3 totals 16 residues. Germline-derived CDR1 and CDR2 are SGDLS and YYNGEE. The V end was cut by 2 bases, the J end by 6 bases, with 17 bases between. CDR3 in DNA: TGTGCCAGCAGCGTGGCTAGCAGGGTACGGGCCGGGGAGCTGTTTTTT. Residues: CASSVASRVRAGELFF.

This clone was observed a handful of times. The V and J genes are TRBV4-3 and TRBJ2-6; no firm D call. Germline V gene data show CDR1 as LGHNA and CDR2 as YSLEER. V lost 0 bases, J lost 0 bases, and 9 bases lay in between. This CDR3 has 17 amino acids. The DNA for the CDR3 is TGCGCCAGCAGCCAAGATTCCCCAGGCTCTGGGGCCAACGTCCTGACTTTC. This codes for CASSQDSPGSGANVLTF.

The chain employs TRBV4-3 and TRBJ2-7; the D gene could be TRBD1 or TRBD2 (5 bases each). Trimming removed 1 base from V and 3 bases from J, with 19 bases in between. Germline loops: CDR1 LGHNA, CDR2 YSLEER. This CDR3 spans 17 amino acids. CDR3 in DNA: TGCGCCAGCAGCCAAGTGGGACCCGGCGTAGGGTTCTACGAGCAGTACTTC. Residues: CASSQVGPGVGFYEQYF.

The J gene is TRBJ2-3, the V gene TRBV6-4, with D possibly TRBD1 on 6 matching bases. Trimming took 3 bases from V and 3 from J, leaving 13 bases between them. Germline V gives CDR1 MRHNA, CDR2 SNTAGT. The CDR3 sequence is 15 residues long. CDR3 coding DNA: TGTGCCAGCAGTGAAGATCAGGGGTCGACAGATACGCAGTATTTT. Translating gives CASSEDQGSTDTQYF.

The V gene is TRBV6-5, the J gene TRBJ2-1; D ambiguous. V lost 6 bases and J 8 bases, leaving 14 bases between the germline ends. The CDR3 loop spans 13 amino acids. Germline V CDR1 and CDR2: MNHEY, SVGAGI. The CDR3 loop reads CASSPLAGYEQFF. DNA of the CDR3: TGTGCCAGCAGCCCCCTTGCCGGGTATGAGCAGTTCTTC.

The chain has TRBV9 and TRBJ2-3, with unresolved D. The CDR3 contains 13 residues. The V end lost 0 bases, the J end lost 2 bases, and 4 bases lay between the germline ends. Germline CDR1 and CDR2: SGDLS and YYNGEE. CDR3 sequence (DNA): TGTGCCAGCAGCGTAGCCATCACAGATACGCAGTATTTT. Translated: CASSVAITDTQYF.

This chain connects TRBV7-9 to TRBJ1-1; D perhaps matches TRBD1 (5 bases). The germline V gene encodes CDR1 SEHNR and CDR2 FQNEAQ (reference sequence). This CDR3 is 15 amino acids long. V shed 8 bases and J shed 4 bases, with 20 bases lying between them. The CDR3 loop reads CASHFRMGEPTEAFF. The CDR3 DNA sequence: TGTGCCAGCCACTTTCGCATGGGGGAGCCCACTGAAGCTTTCTTT.

Turning to this clone: The sample contains more than one DNA sequence encoding this CDR3. The gene calls are TRBV5-1 and TRBJ2-3; D could derive from TRBD1 or TRBD2 (5 bases each). Germline V gives CDR1 SGHRS, CDR2 YFSETQ. The CDR3 is 15 amino acids. Trimming removed 4 bases at V and 0 bases at J, with 12 bases between. CDR3 nucleotide sequence: TGCGCCAGCAGCCTCTCGGGGCTTAGCACAGATACGCAGTATTTT. This translates into CASSLSGLSTDTQYF.

The rearrangement uses TRBV5-8 and TRBJ1-3; D remains unclear. V lost 3 bases and J lost 4, with 11 bases in between. The CDR3 consists of 14 residues. Looked up from germline, CDR1 is SGHTS and CDR2 is YDEGEE. In DNA form, the CDR3 reads TGTGCCAGCAGCTCGAGGCGGTCCGGAAACACCATATATTTT. Translation gives CASSSRRSGNTIYF.

V usage is TRBV11-2 and J usage is TRBJ2-7; D is ambiguous. This CDR3 has 16 residues. With 5 bases removed from V and 7 bases from J, the gap between germline ends came to 24 bases. From germline, CDR1 is SGHAT and CDR2 FQNNGV. For the CDR3, the DNA is TGTGCCAGCAGCCCTCGCCGGGTCGGTATTCGTCGAGAGCAGTACTTC. Translation: CASSPRRVGIRREQYF.

The chain joins TRBV5-4 to TRBJ1-2; D gene uncertain. This CDR3 is 12 amino acids long. V was pared by 0 bases and J by 2 bases, with 2 bases between. Germline-derived CDR1 and CDR2 are SGHNT and YYREEE (reference sequence). CDR3 coding DNA: TGTGCCAGCAGCTTGGACAACTATGGCTACACCTTC. This sequence encodes CASSLDNYGYTF.

V and J are TRBV6-1 and TRBJ2-7, with D perhaps being TRBD1 or TRBD2 (5 bases each). Between the trimmed V and J ends, which lost 4 bases and 2 bases, there was a span of 15 bases. Germline V gives CDR1 MNHNS, CDR2 SASEGT. The CDR3 is 15 amino acids. CDR3 residues: CASSVTGTDTYEQYF. CDR3 coding DNA: TGTGCCAGCAGTGTGACTGGGACGGATACCTACGAGCAGTACTTC.

The rearrangement joins TRBV5-1 to TRBJ1-5; TRBD1 might be the D (5 bases). Per germline, CDR1 SGHRS and CDR2 YFSETQ. This CDR3 region has 13 residues. The ends were cut back, 4 bases at V and 9 bases at J, with 14 bases in the middle. The CDR3, as DNA: TGCGCCAGCAGCCGAACCCCGGGGGGGCCCCAGCATTTT. It encodes CASSRTPGGPQHF.

This clone was seen many times. The junction and the germline gene differ at one end; a read error may be behind it. The rearrangement links TRBV7-9 to TRBJ2-7; D possibly corresponds to TRBD2 (6 bases). The germline gives CDR1 SEHNR, CDR2 FQNEAQ (reference sequence). The CDR3 spans 16 residues. CDR3 amino acids: CASSQGLSGLRAEQYF. The CDR3, as DNA: TGCGCCAGCAGCCAGGGATTATCGGGACTCCGGGCCGAGCAGTACTTC.

The chain recombines TRBV18 with TRBJ2-7, with D perhaps TRBD1 or TRBD2 (5 bases each). The CDR3 length is 12 residues. Per the germline V gene, CDR1 is KGHSH and CDR2 is LQKENI. Trimming removed 5 bases at V and 3 bases at J, with 8 bases between. CDR3 nucleotides: TGTGCCAGCTCAGGGACGAACTACGAGCAGTACTTC. This gives the protein CASSGTNYEQYF.

This clone was detected once. The gene calls are TRBV28 and TRBJ2-7; possible D gene TRBD1, 5 bases. V lost 8 bases and J lost 0, with 14 bases in between. The germline V gene encodes CDR1 MDHEN and CDR2 SYDVKM. This CDR3 has 14 residues. Written as DNA, the CDR3 is TGTGCCAGCGTAGGGGCCTCGGCCTCCTACGAGCAGTACTTC. Encoded protein: CASVGASASYEQYF.

This rearrangement joins TRBV6-1 to TRBJ1-2; D gene unclear. The V gene lost 6 bases and the J gene lost 5 bases, with 16 bases spanning the gap. Per the germline V gene, CDR1 is MNHNS and CDR2 is SASEGT. This CDR3 spans 14 amino acids. CDR3 protein: CASSPRSVGYGYTF. CDR3 nucleotides: TGTGCCAGCAGCCCCAGGAGTGTAGGGTATGGCTACACCTTC.

This clone showed up just once. This chain connects TRBV5-6 to TRBJ1-2; no definite D call. The V end was cut by 2 bases, the J end by 4 bases, with 12 bases between. The CDR3 contains 14 residues. Germline values: CDR1 SGHDT, CDR2 YYEEEE. For the CDR3, the DNA is TGTGCCAGCAGCTTACTCCAGAGGAGCTATGGCTACACCTTC. Translated, it gives CASSLLQRSYGYTF.

The chain has TRBV6-5 and TRBJ1-4, with 11 bases identical to TRBD1. There are 15 residues in the CDR3. Germline V lookup: CDR1 MNHEY, CDR2 SVGAGI. V shed 6 bases and J 6 bases; nucleotides not matched to a gene: 6. The CDR3 DNA follows: TGTGCCAGCAGGGACAGGGGGCGAGGGGATGAAAAACTGTTTTTT. Translation: CASRDRGRGDEKLFF.

This sequence joins TRBV7-3 and TRBJ2-3; TRBD2 aligns across 10 bases. This CDR3 is 16 amino acids long. V was pared by 1 base and J by 2 bases, with 3 bases of the junction left unmatched. Germline lookup yields CDR1 SGHTA and CDR2 FQGTGA. The CDR3 DNA reads as TGTGCCAGCAGCTTAAAACTAGCGGGACCCACAGATACGCAGTATTTT. This translates into CASSLKLAGPTDTQYF.

The chain carries TRBV19 and TRBJ1-5; 7 nucleotides align to TRBD1. This CDR3 is built from 15 residues. Unmatched junction bases numbered 11, after V lost 5 bases and J lost 7 bases. The V gene's germline CDR1 is LNHDA and CDR2 SQIVND (reference sequence). The DNA of the CDR3 is TGTGCCAGTAGTGGGGCAGGGGGAAGGGGCCAGCCCCAGCATTTT. Translated, it gives CASSGAGGRGQPQHF. The variable domain in full, with the rest retrieved from reference TRBV19 and TRBJ1-5, is DGGITQSPKYLFRKEGQNVTLSCEQNLNHDAMYWYRQDPGQGLRLIYYSQIVNDFQKGDIAEGYSVSREKKESFPLTVTSAQKNPTAFYLCASSGAGGRGQPQHFGDGTRLSIL.